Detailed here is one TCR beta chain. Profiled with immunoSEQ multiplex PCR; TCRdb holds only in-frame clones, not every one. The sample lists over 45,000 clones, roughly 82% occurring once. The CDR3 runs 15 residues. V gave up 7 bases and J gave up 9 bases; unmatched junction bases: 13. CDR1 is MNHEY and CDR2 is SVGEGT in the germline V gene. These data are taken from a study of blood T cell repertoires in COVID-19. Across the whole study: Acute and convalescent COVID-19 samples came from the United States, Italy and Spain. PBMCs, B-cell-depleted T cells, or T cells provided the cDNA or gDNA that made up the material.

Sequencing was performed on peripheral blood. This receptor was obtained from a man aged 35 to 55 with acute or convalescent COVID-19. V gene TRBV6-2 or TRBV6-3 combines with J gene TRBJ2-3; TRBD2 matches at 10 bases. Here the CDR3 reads CASTPSGGELVTQYF. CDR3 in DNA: TGTGCCAGCACCCCGAGCGGGGGGGAGCTCGTCACGCAGTATTTT.